One sample yielded the 17 T cell receptor beta chains listed below, sequenced in a study of monozygotic twins with inflammatory bowel disease. TCRdb reprocessed the 5' RACE reads and keeps a single row for each CDR3 protein, giving no DNA. The sample has 200,000 to 250,000 distinct CDR3 sequences, and its top ten clones hold roughly 1.5%. The sample taken for sequencing was blood. These receptors originate from a human donor with ulcerative colitis or Crohn's disease, or a healthy co-twin of an affected twin (not recorded which).

This chain links TRBV9 with TRBJ1-2; the TRBD1 assignment by TCRdb is unverifiable without DNA. The CDR3 runs 14 residues. CDR1 is SGDLS, CDR2 YYNGEE, per germline. This CDR3 reads CASSAEGQGYGYTF.

V and J are TRBV20-1 and TRBJ2-2; TCRdb reports TRBD1, a call that lacks DNA to check it against. CDR3 length: 16 amino acids. Germline CDR1 is DFQATT and CDR2 is SNEGSKA (reference sequence). CDR3 protein: CSAPNAGTGGRGELFF.

The J gene is TRBJ2-1, the V gene TRBV7-2; the TRBD1 assignment by TCRdb is unverifiable without DNA. Germline lookup yields CDR1 SGHTA and CDR2 FQGNSA. The CDR3 runs 15 residues. The CDR3 loop is CASSSKPTGPNEQFF.

V is TRBV12-3 or TRBV12-4 and J is TRBJ2-5; TCRdb's D call, TRBD1, is unchecked because there is no DNA. The CDR3 contains 14 residues. The CDR3 protein is CASSTRQGKETQYF.

The rearrangement joins TRBV18 to TRBJ2-2. This CDR3 has 15 residues. Looked up from germline, CDR1 is KGHSH and CDR2 is LQKENI. CDR3 loop: CASSPWEENTGELFF.

The CDR3 sequence: CATSRESFEQFF. V is TRBV15 and J is TRBJ2-1. The germline V gene has CDR1 LNHNV and CDR2 YYDKDF (reference sequence). CDR3 length: 12 amino acids.

This chain joins TRBV15 and TRBJ2-5; TCRdb's D call of TRBD1 is untestable without DNA. CDR3 length: 15 residues. Per germline, CDR1 LNHNV and CDR2 YYDKDF (reference sequence). This chain's CDR3 is CATSRDRADRETQYF.

This chain connects TRBV7-6 to TRBJ2-5; TCRdb's D call, TRBD2, is unchecked because there is no DNA. Germline V gene data show CDR1 as SGHVS and CDR2 as FNYEAQ. The CDR3 length is 15 residues. CDR3 region: CASSLGLARQETQYF.

CDR3 protein: CASTTPRGINSPLHF. The chain uses TRBV27 and TRBJ1-6; TCRdb gives TRBD1 as the D gene, but with no DNA this cannot be confirmed. The CDR3 spans 15 residues. Germline CDR1 and CDR2: MNHEY and SMNVEV (reference sequence).

This chain joins TRBV7-9 and TRBJ1-1; absent DNA, TCRdb's TRBD1 call cannot be checked. This CDR3 contains 15 residues. CDR1 SEHNR and CDR2 FQNEAQ come from the germline V gene (reference sequence). Here the CDR3 reads CASSLGVGARTEAFF.

The chain carries TRBV3-1 and TRBJ2-5; absent DNA, TCRdb's TRBD2 call cannot be checked. This CDR3 has 13 residues. Per germline, CDR1 LGHDT and CDR2 YNNKEL (reference sequence). The chain's CDR3 is CASSQGEGKTQYF.

This chain links TRBV5-1 with TRBJ2-2; TCRdb lists TRBD1, though no DNA is available to test this call. Germline-derived CDR1 and CDR2 are SGHRS and YFSETQ. The CDR3 is 13 amino acids. The CDR3 loop reads CASSSQGTGELFF.

The V gene is TRBV20-1, the J gene TRBJ2-3; TCRdb indicates TRBD2, and absent DNA this call remains unverified. This CDR3 has 17 residues. Germline V gene sequence: CDR1 DFQATT, CDR2 SNEGSKA (reference sequence). CDR3 in amino acids: CSAFLAGGPRSTDTQYF.

V and J are TRBV6-5 and TRBJ1-1; the TCRdb D gene call, TRBD1, has no DNA to confirm it. This CDR3 has 16 residues. Germline values: CDR1 MNHEY, CDR2 SVGAGI. CDR3 sequence: CASSYSIVRGGTEAFF.

J is TRBJ2-3 and V is TRBV5-6; no DNA is available, so the TRBD1 call from TCRdb remains unchecked. Germline CDR1 is SGHDT and CDR2 is YYEEEE. The CDR3 loop spans 15 amino acids. CDR3: CASISTPGQGPLEYF.

The rearrangement links TRBV4-2 to TRBJ2-4; TCRdb's D call, TRBD2, is unchecked because there is no DNA. Germline V gene sequence: CDR1 LGHNA, CDR2 YNFKEQ. CDR3 length: 18 residues. The CDR3 spells CASSQVSTSGGAKNIQYF.

This chain links TRBV3-1 with TRBJ1-1; TCRdb selects TRBD1, and the lack of DNA leaves this call unchecked. This CDR3 spans 17 amino acids. Germline V gene data show CDR1 as LGHDT and CDR2 as YNNKEL (reference sequence). The CDR3 sequence is CASSPYSDRPINTEAFF. Full variable domain (remainder filled in from reference TRBV3-1 and TRBJ1-1): DTAVSQTPKYLVTQMGNDKSIKCEQNLGHDTMYWYKQDSKKFLKIMFSYNNKELIINETVPNRFSPKSPDKAHLNLHINSLELGDSAVYFCASSPYSDRPINTEAFFGQGTRLTVV.